Given below is one TCR beta chain in context. This specimen comes from a study of blood T cell repertoires in COVID-19. Study overall: In each case, the material was cDNA or gDNA derived from T cells, B-cell-depleted T cells, or PBMCs.

V dropped 3 bases and J dropped 0 bases, with 9 bases sitting between them. Per germline, CDR1 SGHTA and CDR2 FQGTGA. CDR3 length: 15 amino acids. Seattle patients were enrolled during active infection and followed longitudinally. Original handling: Amplification of reference gene primers was used by the study to estimate nucleated cell counts. Profiled with immunoSEQ multiplex PCR; TCRdb holds only in-frame clones, not every one. Clonal size and the V and J genes are those of that table, whereas D and trimming came from the DNA. The sample has roughly 62,000 clones; around 80% are singletons. The chain joins TRBV7-3 to TRBJ2-1; D is ambiguous. The specimen sequenced was peripheral blood. This TCR derives from a man aged 30-40 years with COVID-19, enrolled during active disease. CDR3 region: CASSFTLSSYNEQFF. The CDR3 DNA is TGTGCCAGCAGCTTCACTTTGAGCTCCTACAATGAGCAGTTCTTC.